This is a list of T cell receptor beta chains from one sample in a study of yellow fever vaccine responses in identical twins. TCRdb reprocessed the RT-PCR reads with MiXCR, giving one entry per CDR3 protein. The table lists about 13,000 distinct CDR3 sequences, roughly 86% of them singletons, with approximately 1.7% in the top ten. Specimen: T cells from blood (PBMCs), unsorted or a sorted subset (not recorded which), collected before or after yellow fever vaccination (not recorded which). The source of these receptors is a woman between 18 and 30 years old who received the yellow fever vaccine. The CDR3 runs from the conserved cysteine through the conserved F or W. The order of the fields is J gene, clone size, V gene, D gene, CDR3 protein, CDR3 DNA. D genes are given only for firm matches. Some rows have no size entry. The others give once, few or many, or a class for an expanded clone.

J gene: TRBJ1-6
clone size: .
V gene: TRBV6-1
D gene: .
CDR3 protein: CASSWRGGDSPLHF
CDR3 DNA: TGTGCCAGCAGCTGGAGGGGGGGGGATTCACCCCTCCACTTT

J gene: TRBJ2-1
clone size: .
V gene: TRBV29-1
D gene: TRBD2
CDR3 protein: CSGLNTGRGEQFF
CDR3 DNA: TGCAGCGGACTAAATACCGGGAGGGGTGAGCAGTTCTTC

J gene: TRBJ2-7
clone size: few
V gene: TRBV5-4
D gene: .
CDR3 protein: CASSLAAGTDYEQYF
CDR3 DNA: TGTGCCAGCAGCTTGGCTGCCGGGACGGACTACGAGCAGTACTTC

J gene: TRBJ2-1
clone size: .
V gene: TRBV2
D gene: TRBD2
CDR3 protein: CASSAGLAGDDEQFF
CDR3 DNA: TGTGCCAGCAGTGCGGGCCTAGCGGGAGACGATGAGCAGTTCTTC

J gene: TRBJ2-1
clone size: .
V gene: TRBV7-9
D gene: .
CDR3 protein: CASSLEQAAYNEQFF
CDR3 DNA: TGTGCCAGCAGCTTAGAACAAGCAGCATACAATGAGCAGTTCTTC

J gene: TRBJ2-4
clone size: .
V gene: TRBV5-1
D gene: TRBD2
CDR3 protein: CASSLSSGSLKNIQYF
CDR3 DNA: TGCGCCAGCAGCTTGAGTAGCGGGAGCCTCAAAAACATTCAGTACTTC

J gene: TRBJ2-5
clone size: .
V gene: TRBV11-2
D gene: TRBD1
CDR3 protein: CASSSTGYQETQYF
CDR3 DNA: TGTGCCAGCAGCTCGACAGGGTACCAAGAGACCCAGTACTTC

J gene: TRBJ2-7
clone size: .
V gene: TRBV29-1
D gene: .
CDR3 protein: CSVEGLTYEQYF
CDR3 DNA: TGCAGCGTTGAAGGGCTGACCTACGAGCAGTACTTC

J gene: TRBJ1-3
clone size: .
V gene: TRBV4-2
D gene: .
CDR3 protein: CASSQETEDTIYF
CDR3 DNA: TGTGCCAGCAGCCAAGAGACAGAGGACACCATATATTTT

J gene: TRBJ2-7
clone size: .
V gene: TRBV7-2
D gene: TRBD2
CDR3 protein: CASSLVMGLAYEQYF
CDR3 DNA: TGTGCCAGCAGCTTAGTAATGGGACTAGCATACGAGCAGTACTTC

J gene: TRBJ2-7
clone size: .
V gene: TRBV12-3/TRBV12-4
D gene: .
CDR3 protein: CASSLMAGASSYEQYF
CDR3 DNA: TGTGCCAGCAGTTTAATGGCGGGCGCGAGCTCCTACGAGCAGTACTTC

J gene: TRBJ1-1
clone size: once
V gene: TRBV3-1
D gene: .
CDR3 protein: CASTLTTNTEAFF
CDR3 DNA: TGTGCCAGCACCCTTACTACGAACACTGAAGCTTTCTTT

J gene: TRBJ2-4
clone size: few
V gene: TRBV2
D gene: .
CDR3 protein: CASRLEPLAKNIQYF
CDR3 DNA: TGTGCCTCGCGGTTGGAACCCTTAGCCAAAAACATTCAGTACTTC

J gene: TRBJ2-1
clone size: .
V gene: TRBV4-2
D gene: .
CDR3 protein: CASSRGESANEQFF
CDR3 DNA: TGTGCCAGCAGCCGGGGGGAGTCAGCCAATGAGCAGTTCTTC